A single TCR beta chain is shown here with its context. As yet, its antigen is unknown. This specimen belongs to a study of immune evolution from preneoplasia to lung adenocarcinoma. Study as a whole: HLA loss of heterozygosity: under 7.5% AIS, around 16% MIA, over 25% ADC, none AAH. Notes on the study in general: Clonality was highest in normal lung, lower in later-stage lesions apparently. From normal lung to invasive adenocarcinoma, top clone frequencies appeared to decrease.

Only in-frame clones appear in the TCRdb table, and some are missing; sequencing was by immunoSEQ multiplex PCR. The data contain several thousand clones, over 75% of them seen just once; the ten biggest clones take up 2.5% to 3%. Two lung cancer pathologists independently confirmed each histologic diagnosis. Trimming took 6 bases from V and 6 from J; bases not matched to a gene: 10. CDR3 length equals 15 residues. Per the germline V gene, CDR1 is MDHEN and CDR2 is SYDVKM. The source is a person aged 65 to 85 with lung adenocarcinoma. This chain joins TRBV28 and TRBJ2-2; 7 positions match TRBD1. The material sequenced was FFPE lung adenocarcinoma in situ tissue. CDR3 protein: CASSDGQVRAGELFF. The CDR3 DNA sequence: TGTGCCAGCAGCGACGGACAGGTTAGGGCCGGGGAGCTGTTTTTT. The variable domain in full, with the rest retrieved from reference TRBV28 and TRBJ2-2, is DVKVTQSSRYLVKRTGEKVFLECVQDMDHENMFWYRQDPGLGLRLIYFSYDVKMKEKGDIPEGYSVSREKKERFSLILESASTNQTSMYLCASSDGQVRAGELFFGEGSRLTVL.